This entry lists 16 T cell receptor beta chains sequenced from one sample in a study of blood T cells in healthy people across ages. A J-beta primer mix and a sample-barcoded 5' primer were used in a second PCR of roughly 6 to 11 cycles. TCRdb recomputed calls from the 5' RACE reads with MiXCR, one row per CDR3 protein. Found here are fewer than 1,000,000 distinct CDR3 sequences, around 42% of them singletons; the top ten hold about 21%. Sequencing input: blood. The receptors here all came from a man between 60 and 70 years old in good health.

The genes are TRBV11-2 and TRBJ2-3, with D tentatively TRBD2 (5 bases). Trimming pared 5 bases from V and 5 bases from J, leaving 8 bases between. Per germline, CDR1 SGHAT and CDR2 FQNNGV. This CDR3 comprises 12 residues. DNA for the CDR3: TGTGCCAGCAGCCGAGAGGGAGATACGCAGTATTTT. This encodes CASSREGDTQYF. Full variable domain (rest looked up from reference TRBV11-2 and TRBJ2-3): EAGVAQSPRYKIIEKRQSVAFWCNPISGHATLYWYQQILGQGPKLLIQFQNNGVVDDSQLPKDRFSAERLKGVDSTLKIQPAKLEDSAVYLCASSREGDTQYFGPGTRLTVL.

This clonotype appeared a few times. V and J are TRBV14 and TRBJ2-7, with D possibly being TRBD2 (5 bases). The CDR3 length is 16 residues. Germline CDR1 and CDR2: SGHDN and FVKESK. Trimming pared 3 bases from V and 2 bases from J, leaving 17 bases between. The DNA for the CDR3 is TGTGCCAGCAGCCATTTGGGAGACGCCAGCCCCTACGAGCAGTACTTC. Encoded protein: CASSHLGDASPYEQYF.

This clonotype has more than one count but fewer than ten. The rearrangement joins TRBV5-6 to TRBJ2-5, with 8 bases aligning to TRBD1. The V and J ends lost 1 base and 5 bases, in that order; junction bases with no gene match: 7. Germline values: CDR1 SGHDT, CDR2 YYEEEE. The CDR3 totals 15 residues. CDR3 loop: CASSLWLGQVETQYF. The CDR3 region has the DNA TGTGCCAGCAGCTTGTGGTTGGGACAGGTTGAGACCCAGTACTTC.

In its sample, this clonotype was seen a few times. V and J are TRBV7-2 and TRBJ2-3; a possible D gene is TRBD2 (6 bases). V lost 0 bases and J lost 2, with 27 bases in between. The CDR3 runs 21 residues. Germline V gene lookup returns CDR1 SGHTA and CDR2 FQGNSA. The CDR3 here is CASSLAAYRDFPMPSTDTQYF. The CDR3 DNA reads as TGTGCCAGCAGCTTAGCGGCTTATAGGGACTTCCCAATGCCGTCCACAGATACGCAGTATTTT.

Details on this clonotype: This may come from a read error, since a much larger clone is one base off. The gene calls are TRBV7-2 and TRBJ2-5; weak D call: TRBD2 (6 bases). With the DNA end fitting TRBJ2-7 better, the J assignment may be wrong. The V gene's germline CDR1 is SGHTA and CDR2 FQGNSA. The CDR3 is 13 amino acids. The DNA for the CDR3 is TGTGCCAGCAGCTTTGGAGGGAACTACGAGCAGTACTTC. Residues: CASSFGGNYEQYF.

The CDR3: CAISGQGGETQYF. The DNA of the CDR3 is TGTGCCATCAGTGGACAGGGTGGGGAGACCCAGTACTTC. The chain recombines TRBV10-3 with TRBJ2-5; 7 nucleotides line up with TRBD1. Trimming at V came to 4 bases and at J to 5 bases, leaving 4 bases not matched to a gene. The V gene's germline CDR1 is ENHRY and CDR2 SYGVKD. This CDR3 spans 13 amino acids.

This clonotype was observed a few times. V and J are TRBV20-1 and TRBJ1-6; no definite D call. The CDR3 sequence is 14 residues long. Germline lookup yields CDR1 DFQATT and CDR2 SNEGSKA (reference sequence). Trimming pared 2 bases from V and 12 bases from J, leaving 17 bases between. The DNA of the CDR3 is TGCAGTGCTAGACACCTGGACGGGCTGAAACCCCTCCACTTT. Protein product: CSARHLDGLKPLHF.

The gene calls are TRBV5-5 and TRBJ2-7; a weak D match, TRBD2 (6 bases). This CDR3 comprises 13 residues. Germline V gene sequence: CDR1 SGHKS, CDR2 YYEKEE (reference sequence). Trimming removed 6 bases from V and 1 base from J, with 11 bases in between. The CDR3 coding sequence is TGTGCCAGCACCTGTGGAGGGTCCTACGAGCAGTACTTC. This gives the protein CASTCGGSYEQYF.

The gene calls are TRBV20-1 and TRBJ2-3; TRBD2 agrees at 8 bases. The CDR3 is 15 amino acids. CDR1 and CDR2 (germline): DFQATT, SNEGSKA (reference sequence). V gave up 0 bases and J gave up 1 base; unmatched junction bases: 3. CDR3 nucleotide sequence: TGCAGTGCTAGAGATAGGCGGGGGGGCACAGATACGCAGTATTTT. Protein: CSARDRRGGTDTQYF.

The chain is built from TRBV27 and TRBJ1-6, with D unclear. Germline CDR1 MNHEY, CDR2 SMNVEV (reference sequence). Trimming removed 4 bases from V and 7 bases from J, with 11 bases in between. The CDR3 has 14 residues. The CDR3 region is CASSYYGQNSPLHF. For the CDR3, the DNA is TGTGCCAGCAGTTATTACGGCCAAAATTCACCCCTCCACTTT.

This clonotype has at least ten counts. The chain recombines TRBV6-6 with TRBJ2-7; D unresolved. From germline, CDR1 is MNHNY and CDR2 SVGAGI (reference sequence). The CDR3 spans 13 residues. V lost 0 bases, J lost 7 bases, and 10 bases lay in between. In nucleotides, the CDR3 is TGTGCCAGCAGTTACTCCGAACTGGGGGAGCAGTACTTC. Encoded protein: CASSYSELGEQYF.

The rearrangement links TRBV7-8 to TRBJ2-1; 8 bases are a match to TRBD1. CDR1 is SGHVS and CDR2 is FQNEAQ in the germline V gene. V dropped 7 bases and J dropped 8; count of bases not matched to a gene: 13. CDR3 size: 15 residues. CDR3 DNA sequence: TGTGCCAGCACCGTTCAGGGGGCACGTTTCGATGAGCAGTTCTTC. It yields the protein CASTVQGARFDEQFF.

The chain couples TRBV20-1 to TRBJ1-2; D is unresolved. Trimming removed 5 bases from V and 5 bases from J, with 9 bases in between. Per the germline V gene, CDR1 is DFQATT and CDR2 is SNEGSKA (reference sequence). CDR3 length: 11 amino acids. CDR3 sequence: CSAEGSYGYTF. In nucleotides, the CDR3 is TGCAGTGCTGAGGGTTCGTATGGCTACACCTTC.

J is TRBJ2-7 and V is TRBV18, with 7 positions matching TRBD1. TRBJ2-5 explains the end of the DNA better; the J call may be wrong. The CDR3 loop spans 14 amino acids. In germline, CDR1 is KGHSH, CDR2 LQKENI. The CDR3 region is CASSLTGQLETQYF. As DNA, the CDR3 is TGTGCCAGCTCACTAACGGGACAGCTGGAGACCCAGTACTTC.

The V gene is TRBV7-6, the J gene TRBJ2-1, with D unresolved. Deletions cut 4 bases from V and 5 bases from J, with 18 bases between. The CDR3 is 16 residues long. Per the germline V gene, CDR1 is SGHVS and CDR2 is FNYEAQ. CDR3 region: CASSSPGLPQNNEQFF. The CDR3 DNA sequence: TGTGCCAGCAGCTCACCGGGTCTACCACAGAACAATGAGCAGTTCTTC.

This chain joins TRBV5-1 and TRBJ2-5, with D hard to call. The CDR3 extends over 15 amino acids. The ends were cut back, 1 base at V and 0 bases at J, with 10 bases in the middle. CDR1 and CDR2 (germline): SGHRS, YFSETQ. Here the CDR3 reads CASSLLPSDQETQYF. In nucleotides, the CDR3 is TGCGCCAGCAGCTTGCTTCCCTCAGACCAAGAGACCCAGTACTTC.